This note documents a single T cell receptor (beta chain) sequence. Trimming pared 6 bases from V and 5 bases from J, leaving 25 bases between. Germline V gives CDR1 SQVTM, CDR2 ANQGSEA. The CDR3 is 16 residues long. The sample originates from a study of blood T cell repertoires in COVID-19. Overall study context: Collection of acute and convalescent COVID-19 samples took place in the United States, Italy and Spain. PBMCs, B-cell-depleted T cells, or T cells provided the cDNA or gDNA that made up the material.

Per the original data handling: Amplified reference gene primers provided the basis for estimating nucleated cell counts. Measured with immunoSEQ multiplex PCR; TCRdb has only the in-frame clones, and not every one. V and J calls plus clone size are reproduced from that table; the DNA served to infer D and trimming. Among about 290,000 clones listed, 85% were seen once. The chain links TRBV29-1 to TRBJ1-1; the D gene is possibly TRBD1 (6 bases). The TCR comes from a woman aged 45 to 65 with active or convalescent COVID-19. The sequenced sample consisted of peripheral blood. CDR3 loop: CSVKRDNEPLLTEAFF. For the CDR3, the DNA is TGCAGCGTCAAAAGGGACAACGAACCACTATTGACTGAAGCTTTCTTT.